The 15 T cell receptor beta chains below come from one sample, sequenced in a study of T-cell memory formation after mild COVID-19. TCRdb analysed the 5' RACE reads with MiXCR anew, one entry per CDR3 protein. The sample lists tens of thousands of distinct CDR3 sequences, around 6.3% occurring once. Sequencing input: PBMCs or a T cell subset sorted from them (not recorded which). Every receptor here comes from an adult who had mild COVID-19 (a few samples of this study predate the infection). Cell type and time point are not known.

The table lists this clonotype with a few counts. V usage is TRBV7-2 and J usage is TRBJ1-1; no definite D call. Between the trimmed V and J ends, which lost 4 bases and 1 base, there was a span of 13 bases. CDR1 and CDR2 (germline): SGHTA, FQGNSA. The CDR3 sequence is 15 residues long. The CDR3, as DNA: TGTGCCAGCAGCTCCACGTTTCGATGGAACACTGAAGCTTTCTTT. It translates to CASSSTFRWNTEAFF.

Many counts were recorded for this clonotype. The V gene is TRBV7-2, the J gene TRBJ1-6; no reliable D call. This CDR3 contains 14 residues. Looked up from germline, CDR1 is SGHTA and CDR2 is FQGNSA. V dropped 1 base and J dropped 8 bases, with 9 bases sitting between them. CDR3 in amino acids: CASSLDSIDSPLHF. The CDR3 coding sequence is TGTGCCAGCAGCTTAGACAGTATCGATTCACCCCTCCACTTT.

This clonotype has at least ten counts. This chain connects TRBV4-2 to TRBJ2-3; D remains ambiguous. CDR1 and CDR2 from the germline V gene are LGHNA and YNFKEQ. V was clipped by 1 base and J by 5 bases, with 7 bases between them. The CDR3 is 13 residues long. For the CDR3, the DNA is TGTGCCAGCAGCCAAGTCCCCGGAGATACGCAGTATTTT. This gives the protein CASSQVPGDTQYF.

This clonotype was seen at least ten times. The chain has TRBV6-5 and TRBJ2-1; the match to TRBD2 covers 9 bases. The CDR3 is 16 amino acids. Germline trimming cut 2 bases from V and 7 bases from J; bases unmatched to any gene: 9. Germline V gene data show CDR1 as MNHEY and CDR2 as SVGAGI. CDR3 sequence reads: CASSYRGLAGGNEQFF. The DNA of the CDR3 is TGTGCCAGCAGTTACAGGGGACTAGCAGGCGGAAATGAGCAGTTCTTC.

Many counts were recorded for this clonotype. The chain combines TRBV5-6 with TRBJ1-2; no firm D call. V shed 5 bases and J shed 3 bases, with 14 bases lying between them. The CDR3 runs 14 residues. Germline CDR1 and CDR2: SGHDT and YYEEEE. The CDR3 nucleotides read TGTGCCAGCAGTCTGTCCGGGCCACACTATGGCTACACCTTC. Its protein product is CASSLSGPHYGYTF.

This clonotype came up a few times. V usage is TRBV3-1 and J usage is TRBJ2-5; D gene uncertain. Germline assignment: CDR1 LGHDT and CDR2 YNNKEL (reference sequence). V lost 2 bases and J 5 bases, leaving 9 bases between the germline ends. The CDR3 has 13 amino acids. The CDR3 protein is CASSQSSSETQYF. In DNA, the CDR3 is TGTGCCAGCAGCCAATCTAGTAGCGAGACCCAGTACTTC.

This chain joins TRBV29-1 and TRBJ1-2; D is perhaps TRBD1 (6 bases). V was trimmed by 4 bases and J by 14 bases, leaving 17 bases between them. The CDR3 consists of 11 residues. Germline CDR1 is SQVTM and CDR2 is ANQGSEA. Here the CDR3 reads CSVASGQRTTF. The CDR3, as DNA: TGCAGCGTTGCCTCGGGACAAAGAACGACCTTC. Full variable domain (missing parts from reference TRBV29-1 and TRBJ1-2): SAVISQKPSRDICQRGTSLTIQCQVDSQVTMMFWYRQQPGQSLTLIATANQGSEATYESGFVIDKFPISRPNLTFSTLTVSNMSPEDSSIYLCSVASGQRTTFGSGTRLTVV.

This clonotype was seen at least ten times. This chain uses TRBV20-1 with TRBJ2-6; D uncertain. Germline V gene sequence: CDR1 DFQATT, CDR2 SNEGSKA (reference sequence). Trimming took off 3 bases at V and 0 bases at J, with 12 bases between the two ends. This CDR3 region has 16 residues. CDR3 loop: CSARGRKTSGANVLTF. CDR3 sequence (DNA): TGCAGTGCTAGGGGCAGAAAAACCTCTGGGGCCAACGTCCTGACTTTC.

The V call is TRBV3-1, the J call TRBJ2-3, with D tentatively TRBD1 or TRBD2 (5 bases each). The CDR3 extends over 17 amino acids. V lost 8 bases and J 0 bases, leaving 21 bases between the germline ends. Germline V lookup: CDR1 LGHDT, CDR2 YNNKEL (reference sequence). The CDR3 spells CASGMYRRWGSTDTQYF. The CDR3 DNA reads TGTGCCAGCGGGATGTACCGGAGGTGGGGGAGCACAGATACGCAGTATTTT.

This clonotype was detected many times. The V call is TRBV7-9, the J call TRBJ2-7; 7 nucleotides agree with TRBD1. The CDR3 has 15 residues. Germline loops: CDR1 SEHNR, CDR2 FQNEAQ (reference sequence). The V segment lost 5 bases and the J segment 4 bases; nucleotides outside the gene matches: 11. The CDR3 coding sequence is TGTGCCAGCAGCCGCCCGACAGGGTTTAGGTACGAGCAGTACTTC. Protein: CASSRPTGFRYEQYF.

V gene TRBV6-5 combines with J gene TRBJ2-3; the D gene could be TRBD1 or TRBD2 (5 bases each). CDR3 size: 13 residues. V lost 6 bases to trimming and J lost 0 bases, with 7 bases between them. Germline assignment: CDR1 MNHEY and CDR2 SVGAGI. As DNA, the CDR3 is TGTGCCAGCAGACGGGACAGCACAGATACGCAGTATTTT. Translated: CASRRDSTDTQYF.

This clonotype was counted many times. The chain employs TRBV20-1 and TRBJ2-1; no reliable D call. V was shortened by 0 bases and J by 5 bases, with 14 bases between the two germline ends. The CDR3 totals 15 residues. The germline V gene encodes CDR1 DFQATT and CDR2 SNEGSKA (reference sequence). The CDR3 sequence: CSARDLGRGDNEQFF. DNA of the CDR3: TGCAGTGCTAGAGATCTCGGACGCGGCGACAATGAGCAGTTCTTC.

Only a few counts were recorded for this clonotype. V gene TRBV19 combines with J gene TRBJ2-6; the match to TRBD2 covers 8 bases. The CDR3 is 20 amino acids. V lost 0 bases, J lost 1 base, and 11 bases stayed unmatched. Germline values: CDR1 LNHDA, CDR2 SQIVND (reference sequence). The CDR3 bases are TGTGCCAGTAGTATAGATCGGGGGGGTTCTTTGGGGTCTGGGGCCAACGTCCTGACTTTC. Its translation: CASSIDRGGSLGSGANVLTF.

This clonotype came up many times. The chain joins TRBV3-1 to TRBJ2-3, with 8 bases aligning to TRBD1. Germline loops: CDR1 LGHDT, CDR2 YNNKEL (reference sequence). Trimming cost V 3 bases and J 4 bases; bases outside gene matches: 3. The CDR3 runs 14 residues. The CDR3, as DNA: TGTGCCAGCAGCCAGACAGGGGAGGCAGATACGCAGTATTTT. Its protein is CASSQTGEADTQYF.

This clonotype was seen ten or more times. The chain couples TRBV6-2 or TRBV6-3 to TRBJ1-1; the D gene is possibly TRBD1 (5 bases). Germline V lookup: CDR1 MNHEY, CDR2 SVGEGT. Trimming stripped 0 bases from V and 1 base from J, with 9 bases between. The CDR3 length is 15 residues. CDR3 in DNA: TGTGCCAGCAGTTACTCGGCAGGGCCGAACACTGAAGCTTTCTTT. Amino acid sequence: CASSYSAGPNTEAFF.